Given below is one TCR beta chain in context. This clonotype was counted ten times or more. What antigen it recognizes has not been identified. Per-base qualities were not stored, and no clone one base away is much larger. For the unsorted PBMC libraries, 2 million PBMCs were stored in RNAlater at -80 degrees C until RNA extraction and were used to generate the libraries. Multiple sclerosis patients were enrolled in a US clinical protocol evaluating disease progression by magnetic resonance imaging. Peripheral blood underwent Ficoll-Hypaque density gradient centrifugation to isolate PBMCs, which were then cryopreserved in liquid nitrogen. The entry originates in a study of neurological immune-mediated disorders (dated by TCRdb to between 2018 and 2021). Regarding the complete study: Among the roughly 35 multiple sclerosis patients, approximately 31 had relapsing-remitting MS and 3 had secondary progressive MS. Using UMI-based sequencing, the study compared peripheral blood TCR-beta repertoires from patients with HTLV-I-associated myelopathy (HAM/TSP), patients with multiple sclerosis, and healthy controls. The 90 to 120 TCR-beta libraries covered PBMC samples along with longitudinal samples, technical triplicates, and paired sorted CD4+ and CD8+ T-cell subsets. Of the 60 to 70 subjects in the cohort, about 14 were HAM/TSP patients, about 34 were multiple sclerosis patients, and around 20 were healthy controls. The paper's findings and limits, for the study overall: TCR clonal expansion was highest in HAM/TSP patients and lowest in MS patients, with MS patients falling below even healthy controls. Across subjects, expanded clones never shared an identical CDR3 amino acid sequence, which suggests that the TCR-beta repertoires in every group were private. In a phylogenetic analysis, the repertoires of 18 out of 34 MS patients fell into a single cluster of related CDR3 sequences, pointing to a possible signature at the repertoire level. The MS cluster was not associated with any clinical or MRI features, and the authors stated that larger cohorts are needed.

cDNA was synthesized by template-switch 5'RACE using a primer carrying a 10-nucleotide random unique molecular identifier by which each TCR transcript was tagged. Every sequencing run yielded over 170 million TCR-beta sequences covering 15-18 subjects. The RNeasy kit was used to extract total RNA. Using the KAPA Real-time Library Amplification kit, TCR-beta VDJ regions were amplified with primers for the TCR constant region and the 5'RACE anchor. A first PCR added sample indexes and Illumina adaptors, after which a second PCR increased the library yield. After Ampure bead purification, the roughly 650 bp TCR product was size-selected on a 2% E-gel SizeSelection system. Library quality was checked on a Bioanalyzer, concentration was measured with Qubit, and libraries were quantified with the Kapa Library Quantification kit before pooling. Paired-end 2 x 150 bp sequencing of the libraries was performed on an Illumina HiSeq 2500. To increase sequence diversity, roughly 25-31% phiX was spiked into each library pool. The study's processing was this. Quality-filtered reads were processed with the UMI-based MiGEC pipeline, and over 75% of raw TCR sequences were removed by the MiGEC pipeline during error correction. VDJ genes were aligned to IMGT germline references, and clonotypes were defined by unique CDR3 amino acid sequence plus V-J genes. Clonal expansion, Shannon diversity and CDR3 relatedness (CalcPairwiseDistances, ClusterSamples) were evaluated with VDJtools, and phylogenetic trees were built with CLCbio workbench. Clones with at least 8 unique UMIs were defined as expanded, with this threshold being based on coefficient-of-variation modelling across technical triplicates. TCRdb reprocessing: public reads trimmed at Q25 with fastp, clones called with MiXCR, in-frame beta chains kept. Rows are unified per CDR3 protein, each entry keeping the most common DNA and genes. None of the V and J calls come from the authors' own analysis; TCRdb made them. The sample has more than 60,000 distinct CDR3 sequences on record, over 3.5% of them singletons. 2.2% of the sample is in the top ten clones.

The receptor was isolated from a woman aged 45-60 years with multiple sclerosis. Sequenced: PBMCs.

The CDR3 has the sequence CASSAGVGQETQYF. The bases read TGTGCCAGCAGCGCGGGAGTTGGACAAGAGACCCAGTACTTC. This chain joins TRBV12-3 or TRBV12-4 to TRBJ2-5; TRBD2 aligns with 7 central bases. Including the terminal cysteine and phenylalanine, the CDR3 comprises 14 residues. The CDR3 DNA has 42 bases and is translated from base 1. Germline trimming: 6 bases from V, 2 bases from J; junction bases outside gene matches: 6.